The clone carrying this TCR beta chain was detected a few times. Its antigen is currently unknown. CD8+CD57+ cell expansion had been shown by flow cytometry in patients chosen for sequencing. As a group, the patients uniformly had severe acquired aplastic anemia. Using genomic DNA as the template, TCR beta VDJ and CDR3 profiling was carried out. TCRdb reprocessed the reads via MiXCR and lists one record per CDR3 protein. The profile shows around 500,000 distinct CDR3 sequences, around 32% of them singletons. This sample was included in a study of CD8+CD57+ T cells in acquired aplastic anemia. Background on the study: CD4+ and CD8+ cells, once sorted, gave DNA averaging approximately 3 ug. General observations from the study: Patients and controls were not found to differ significantly in CD8+ Simpson's diversity. Sharing between patients and controls was observed for twenty-nine CD8+ CDR3 sequences.

What was sequenced was sorted CD4+, CD8+, or CD8+CD57+ T cells (not recorded which) from PBMCs. The source of this sequence is a human donor with aplastic anemia.

CDR3 region: CASISQGAGELFF. The DNA for the CDR3 is TGTGCCAGCATATCCCAGGGGGCCGGGGAGCTGTTTTTT. The chain recombines TRBV7-9 with TRBJ2-2; 7 nucleotides match TRBD1. The CDR3 has 13 residues. Per germline, CDR1 SEHNR and CDR2 FQNEAQ (reference sequence). With 7 bases clipped from V and 6 bases from J, the junction kept 5 bases outside the gene matches.